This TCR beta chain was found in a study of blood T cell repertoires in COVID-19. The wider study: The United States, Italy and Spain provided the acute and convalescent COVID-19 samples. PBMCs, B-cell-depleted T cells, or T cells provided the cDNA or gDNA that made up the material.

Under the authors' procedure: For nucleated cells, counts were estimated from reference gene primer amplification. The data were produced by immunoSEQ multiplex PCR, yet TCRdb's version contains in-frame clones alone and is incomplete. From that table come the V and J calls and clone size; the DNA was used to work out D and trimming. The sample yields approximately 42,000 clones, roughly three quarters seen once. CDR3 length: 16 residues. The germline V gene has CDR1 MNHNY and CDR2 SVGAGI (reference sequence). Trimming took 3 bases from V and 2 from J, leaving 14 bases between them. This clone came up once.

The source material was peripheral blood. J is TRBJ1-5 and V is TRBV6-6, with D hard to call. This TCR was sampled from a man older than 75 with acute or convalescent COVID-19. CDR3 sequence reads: CASSYSHRRRNQPQHF. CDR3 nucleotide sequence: TGTGCCAGCAGTTATTCCCACAGAAGGCGCAATCAGCCCCAGCATTTT.